This T cell receptor (beta chain) was obtained from a study of OX40 agonist ivuxolimab in advanced cancers. In the study overall: Ivuxolimab was an agonistic, fully human IgG2 monoclonal antibody directed against OX40 (CD134), a costimulatory receptor. The dose-escalation cohort was roughly 83% male with a mean age of approximately 60 years, ranging from about 23 to 85. The paper covers the monotherapy dose-escalation part of the phase I ivuxolimab trial, which included N = 52 patients. Patients were allowed to have had prior anti-PD-1, anti-PD-L1 or anti-CTLA-4 therapy, and 40% of the dose-escalation patients had been treated with checkpoint inhibitors. Intravenous ivuxolimab was administered to patients every 2 weeks at six dose levels: 0.01, 0.1, 0.3, 1.5, 3 and 10 mg/kg. Partial responses occurred in three dose-escalation patients, of whom one had hepatocellular carcinoma and two had cutaneous melanoma. Among the 52 dose-escalation patients, some 20 had hepatocellular carcinoma, roughly 15 melanoma, 9 renal cell carcinoma and 9 head and neck cancer. Peripheral TCRbeta sequencing was intended to test whether TCR sequence diversity was altered and clonal T-cell expansion was caused by ivuxolimab. Points the paper makes about the study in general: In the 0.1-3.0 mg/kg groups, partial responders were among the patients with the lowest normalized peripheral clonal expansion, particularly in CD8+ T cells. Low levels of normalized T-cell clonal expansion were also seen in some nonresponding patients. After ivuxolimab, more expanded clones were found on average in CD8+ T cells than in CD4+ T cells. The antigen specificity of the peripheral T cells that underwent clonal expansion was not determined. At doses of 0.1 to 3.0 mg/kg, clonal expansion of both CD4+ and CD8+ T cells in blood was seen between baseline and week 6.

Details on this clone: Its antigen specificity is not known. No base quality values were provided; no much bigger clone lies one nucleotide off.

The trial excluded patients who had a history of autoimmune disease or were on systemic immunosuppression. In every dose cohort, peripheral blood was drawn for TCR sequencing at baseline, cycle 4 day 1, and cycle 7 day 1. Samples were obtained from an open-label, multicenter, first-in-human phase I dose-escalation trial of ivuxolimab. The trial enrolled adults with locally advanced or metastatic head and neck squamous cell, hepatocellular, melanoma or renal cell carcinoma. Before TCR sequencing, CD4+ T cells and CD8+ T cells were sorted from peripheral blood as separate populations. Trimming removed 4 bases from V and 5 bases from J, leaving 11 bases between the germline ends. The CDR3 covers 13 residues, taking in both the cysteine and the phenylalanine. Of the read, only the CDR3 DNA is kept; its 39 bases are in frame from base 1. CDR1 and CDR2 (LGHNA, YNFKEQ) derive from the germline V gene. Genomic DNA was isolated from the sorted cells so that the TCRbeta CDR3 region could be sequenced. The immunoSEQ Assay was used to sequence the TCRbeta CDR3 regions. TCRdb obtained this table from immuneACCESS and retained in-frame rearrangements with V and J assigned. These tables miss some clones; where compared with another copy, unresolved V genes account for less than half of the shortfall, and the remainder is unexplained. The sample table holds tens of thousands of clones, of which approximately 81% were seen once. Jointly, the top ten make up about 25% of the sample.

Here the sequenced sample was CD4+ or CD8+ T cells sorted from blood, taken in a trial of the OX40 agonist ivuxolimab. This sequence uses TRBV4-2 and TRBJ1-1; too little of a D gene remains to name it. The sequence derives from an adult with an advanced solid tumor such as melanoma, head and neck, liver or kidney cancer. The DNA sequence is TGTGCCAGCAGCCCTGAAGGGATGACTGAAGCTTTCTTT. This is translated as CASSPEGMTEAFF.